The clone carrying this T cell receptor (beta chain) was observed a few times. This specimen comes from a study of patients and donors after allogeneic stem cell transplantation. Per the germline V gene, CDR1 is SGHVS and CDR2 is FNYEAQ. The germline V and J ends were trimmed by 1 base and 3 bases, with 10 bases remaining between them. The length of the CDR3 is 15 residues. TCRdb redid the calling of the RT-PCR reads with MiXCR, one entry per CDR3 protein. The sample holds roughly 940,000 distinct CDR3 sequences; 18% are singletons and the top ten take roughly 6%. Sequenced sample: blood, either unsorted or a sorted T cell fraction (not recorded which). The rearrangement links TRBV7-6 to TRBJ1-3; D not certain. The origin of this receptor is a human donor who was either an allogeneic HSCT recipient or a stem cell or donor lymphocyte infusion donor (not recorded which). It is not recorded whose cells these are; they may come from a transplant donor. The CDR3 protein is CASSLVGGHGNTIYF. CDR3 coding DNA: TGTGCCAGCAGCTTAGTAGGTGGCCATGGAAACACCATATATTTT.